This T cell receptor beta chain was captured in a study of T cell changes during pregnancy in multiple sclerosis. TCRdb's copy holds only in-frame clones and misses some; the assay was immunoSEQ multiplex PCR. The sample includes about 51,000 clones, 93% of them seen just once. CDR3 length equals 14 residues. Looked up from germline, CDR1 is MRHNA and CDR2 is SNTAGT. Deletions cut 5 bases from V and 0 bases from J, with 9 bases between. The receptor comes from a female donor with multiple sclerosis, enrolled in a pregnancy study. Material: peripheral blood, obtained in the second trimester of pregnancy. The chain links TRBV6-4 to TRBJ2-3, with D tentatively TRBD2 (5 bases). Written as DNA, the CDR3 is TGTGCCAGCAGTAAGGGCGGGAGCACAGATACGCAGTATTTT. This gives the protein CASSKGGSTDTQYF.